Described below is a single TCR beta chain sequence and its context. The target antigen is unknown. A single record per CDR3 protein comes from TCRdb applying MiXCR to the 5' RACE reads. In the table there are some 330,000 distinct CDR3 sequences, 6.5% to 10% of which are singletons. The entry originates in a study of CD8 T cells in ankylosing spondylitis. Whole-study findings and limits: A TCR beta motif of 8 or 9 highly homologous variants appeared characteristic of ankylosing spondylitis blood. Disease-linked clones reportedly concentrated significantly in matched ankylosing spondylitis synovial fluid.

Sequencing was carried out using blood, either unsorted or a sorted T cell fraction (not recorded which). The sequence derives from a male donor with ankylosing spondylitis.

Written as DNA, the CDR3 is TGCGCCAGCAGCTTGGGGGGGGACAGGCATAATGAAAAACTGTTTTTT. It encodes CASSLGGDRHNEKLFF. The rearrangement joins TRBV5-1 to TRBJ1-4; 8 bases align to TRBD1. The CDR3 has 16 amino acids. Germline loops: CDR1 SGHRS, CDR2 YFSETQ. Unmatched junction bases numbered 5, after V lost 0 bases and J lost 4 bases.